Listed below are T cell receptor beta chains from one sample, sequenced in a study of CD4 T cells in relation to SARS-CoV-2 and coronaviruses. Their recognized antigens are unknown. Using immunoSEQ multiplex PCR, the repertoire was profiled, and TCRdb retains in-frame clones only, with some absent. The sample shows 20,000 to 25,000 clones, under 80% of them seen only once. The sample consisted of CD4+ T cells from PBMCs, cultured in vitro. These receptors originate from a human donor in good health. The CDR3 runs from the conserved cysteine through the conserved F or W. The D gene is left open where the match is weak. Clone size is given for some rows only: seen once, a few or many times, or a class if the clone is expanded.

.	TRBJ2-5	TRBV2	.	CASRAGVFQETQYF	TGTGCCAGCAGGGCGGGTGTTTTCCAGGAGACCCAGTACTTC
.	TRBJ1-1	TRBV10-1	.	CASSESPLGTEAFF	TGCGCCAGCAGTGAGTCCCCCTTGGGCACTGAAGCTTTCTTT
.	TRBJ2-3	TRBV12-5	TRBD2	CASGLGLAGGPTDTQYF	TGTGCTAGTGGTTTGGGCCTAGCGGGAGGGCCCACAGATACGCAGTATTTT
.	TRBJ2-2	TRBV9	.	CASSVVPGGNTGELFF	TGTGCCAGCAGCGTAGTTCCGGGCGGAAACACCGGGGAGCTGTTTTTT
.	TRBJ1-1	TRBV30	TRBD1	CAWRSQGASEAFF	TGTGCCTGGAGATCTCAGGGGGCGTCTGAAGCTTTCTTT
.	TRBJ2-7	TRBV19	TRBD1	CASSKNRGREQYF	TGTGCCAGTAGTAAAAACAGGGGGCGTGAGCAGTACTTC
.	TRBJ2-7	TRBV5-4	TRBD2	CASSAMTSASYEQYF	TGTGCCAGCAGCGCCATGACTAGCGCGTCCTACGAGCAGTACTTC
.	TRBJ1-2	TRBV19	TRBD1	CASSFSRDRTTLVGYTF	TGTGCCAGTAGTTTCTCGCGGGACAGGACTACACTGGTCGGCTACACCTTC
.	TRBJ2-1	TRBV7-6	TRBD2	CASSSRRTLAGYNEQFF	TGTGCCAGCAGCTCTAGGCGTACACTAGCGGGATACAATGAGCAGTTCTTC
few	TRBJ1-5	TRBV12-5	.	CASALEGSNQPQHF	TGTGCTAGTGCCCTTGAAGGGAGCAATCAGCCCCAGCATTTT
.	TRBJ2-3	TRBV5-1	.	CASSFISGLGTDTQYF	TGCGCCAGCAGCTTCATTTCGGGACTGGGAACAGATACGCAGTATTTT
.	TRBJ1-1	TRBV9	TRBD1	CASTRLGTGVTEAFF	TGTGCCAGCACCAGACTAGGGACAGGGGTCACTGAAGCTTTCTTT
.	TRBJ1-3	TRBV2	TRBD1	CASREGQGAQRNTIYF	TGTGCCAGCAGAGAAGGACAGGGCGCGCAGAGAAACACCATATATTTT
.	TRBJ1-2	TRBV24-1	.	CATSDLRSLKHRRGLCGYTF	TGTGCCACCAGTGATTTGCGGAGTCTGAAGCACCGCCGGGGGCTTTGTGGCTACACCTTC
.	TRBJ2-1	TRBV21-1	.	CASSKAGGLGGDEQFF	TGTGCCAGCAGCAAAGCTGGGGGGCTTGGGGGGGATGAGCAGTTCTTC
.	TRBJ2-3	TRBV5-4	TRBD2	CASSLYESGSDTQYF	TGTGCCAGCAGCTTGTATGAGAGCGGGAGCGATACGCAGTATTTT
.	TRBJ1-2	TRBV6-1	TRBD1	CASSARDSRSHYGYTF	TGTGCCAGCAGTGCCCGGGACAGTCGATCTCACTATGGCTACACCTTC
.	TRBJ2-5	TRBV6-6	.	CASSPVQETQYF	TGTGCCAGCAGTCCGGTACAAGAGACCCAGTACTTC
.	TRBJ2-7	TRBV7-3	.	CASSLNGMGEQYF	TGTGCCAGCAGCTTAAACGGCATGGGGGAGCAGTACTTC
.	TRBJ2-7	TRBV5-8	.	CASSLDRLLEQYF	TGTGCCAGCAGCTTGGATAGACTCCTCGAGCAGTACTTC
.	TRBJ1-2	TRBV20-1	TRBD1	CSASLTGVAGYTF	TGCAGTGCTAGTCTAACAGGGGTAGCTGGCTACACCTTC
.	TRBJ1-4	TRBV29-1	.	CSVEASVEGVFF	TGCAGCGTTGAAGCGTCCGTCGAGGGGGTGTTTTTT
few	TRBJ2-2	TRBV7-9	.	CASSLRGTTGELFF	TGTGCCAGCAGCTTACGGGGAACTACCGGGGAGCTGTTTTTT
.	TRBJ1-4	TRBV29-1	.	CSVTTVNEKLFF	TGCAGCGTTACCACTGTTAATGAAAAACTGTTTTTT
.	TRBJ2-3	TRBV5-6	.	CASSLFHLTPGDTQYF	TGTGCCAGCAGCTTGTTCCACTTAACCCCCGGAGATACGCAGTATTTT
once	TRBJ2-1	TRBV4-1	TRBD2	CASSQDPIISGTYNEQFF	TGCGCCAGCAGCCAAGATCCAATTATTAGCGGGACCTACAATGAGCAGTTCTTC
.	TRBJ2-7	TRBV27	.	CASSYRVDTYEQYF	TGTGCCAGCAGTTATAGGGTCGATACCTACGAGCAGTACTTC
few	TRBJ2-1	TRBV2	.	CASKMEGNEQFF	TGTGCCAGCAAAATGGAAGGAAATGAGCAGTTCTTC
.	TRBJ2-5	TRBV5-4	.	CASSPQGKETQYF	TGTGCCAGCAGCCCACAGGGAAAGGAGACCCAGTACTTC
.	TRBJ2-1	TRBV7-9	TRBD2	CASSPTAGNTYNEQFF	TGTGCCAGCAGCCCCACAGCGGGGAACACCTACAATGAGCAGTTCTTC
.	TRBJ1-3	TRBV27	TRBD1	CASSSIRQGYGNTIYF	TGTGCCAGCAGTTCTATCCGACAGGGTTACGGAAACACCATATATTTT
.	TRBJ2-7	TRBV5-4	.	CASSLTGTYEQYF	TGTGCCAGCAGCTTGACAGGTACCTACGAGCAGTACTTC
.	TRBJ1-1	TRBV7-9	TRBD1	CASSLRGPANTEAFF	TGTGCCAGCAGCTTGAGGGGGCCGGCGAACACTGAAGCTTTCTTT
.	TRBJ2-1	TRBV6-5	.	CASSYEGGGNEQFF	TGTGCCAGCAGTTACGAGGGAGGGGGCAATGAGCAGTTCTTC
.	TRBJ1-1	TRBV19	.	CASSITPGGGTEAFF	TGTGCCAGTAGTATAACTCCGGGGGGGGGCACTGAAGCTTTCTTT
.	TRBJ1-1	TRBV5-6	.	CASSLLGRDTEAFF	TGTGCCAGCAGCTTGCTGGGGAGGGACACTGAAGCTTTCTTT
.	TRBJ1-1	TRBV27	.	CASRFLTEAFF	TGTGCCAGCAGATTTTTGACTGAAGCTTTCTTT
.	TRBJ1-6	TRBV2	.	CASSDRHNSPLHF	TGTGCCAGCAGTGACCGACATAATTCACCCCTCCACTTT
.	TRBJ1-2	TRBV24-1	.	CATSDAGTLGGYTF	TGTGCCACCAGTGACGCTGGGACATTGGGAGGCTACACCTTC
.	TRBJ2-2	TRBV28	.	CASSSAGRTGELFF	TGTGCCAGCAGTTCCGCCGGGAGAACCGGGGAGCTGTTTTTT
few	TRBJ1-4	TRBV18	TRBD1	CASSMGQNNEKLFF	TGTGCCAGCTCGATGGGACAGAACAATGAAAAACTGTTTTTT
once	TRBJ1-1	TRBV30	.	CAWGRGGDTEAFF	TGTGCCTGGGGGCGCGGAGGGGACACTGAAGCTTTCTTT
few	TRBJ2-1	TRBV7-3	.	CASSLYGTDGNEQFF	TGTGCCAGCAGCTTATATGGGACCGATGGGAACGAGCAGTTCTTC
.	TRBJ1-2	TRBV2	TRBD1	CASRDDRELYGYTF	TGTGCCAGCAGGGATGACAGGGAACTCTATGGCTACACCTTC
.	TRBJ1-1	TRBV19	.	CASSEMPHTEAFF	TGTGCCAGTAGTGAAATGCCCCACACTGAAGCTTTCTTT
.	TRBJ2-1	TRBV2	.	CASSLARVNDEQFF	TGTGCCAGCAGCCTTGCCCGGGTGAACGATGAGCAGTTCTTC
.	TRBJ2-1	TRBV2	TRBD2	CASMREFHEQFF	TGTGCCAGCATGCGGGAGTTCCATGAGCAGTTCTTC
.	TRBJ2-2	TRBV5-1	.	CASSFYRGTTNTGELFF	TGCGCCAGCAGCTTTTACCGCGGAACTACGAACACCGGGGAGCTGTTTTTT
.	TRBJ1-2	TRBV28	.	CASSPPGTDYGYTF	TGTGCCAGCAGTCCTCCCGGGACGGACTATGGCTACACCTTC
.	TRBJ2-1	TRBV6-5	.	CASSYSRTGSYNEQFF	TGTGCCAGCAGTTACTCGAGGACCGGCTCCTACAATGAGCAGTTCTTC
.	TRBJ1-4	TRBV10-3	TRBD1	CAIARDSNEKLFF	TGTGCCATTGCCCGGGACAGTAATGAAAAACTGTTTTTT
.	TRBJ2-7	TRBV10-3	TRBD1	CAIGEGQMSSYEQYF	TGTGCCATCGGCGAGGGACAGATGTCCTCCTACGAGCAGTACTTC
.	TRBJ2-7	TRBV5-1	TRBD2	CASSLVAGPRYEQYF	TGCGCCAGCAGCTTGGTAGCGGGGCCCCGGTACGAGCAGTACTTC
.	TRBJ1-2	TRBV12-5	.	CASGLVLLSSFGSDGYTF	TGTGCTAGTGGTTTGGTACTTCTTTCTTCGTTTGGGTCTGATGGCTACACCTTC
.	TRBJ2-2	TRBV2	.	CASSEQSTNTGELFF	TGTGCCAGCAGTGAACAAAGTACGAACACCGGGGAGCTGTTTTTT